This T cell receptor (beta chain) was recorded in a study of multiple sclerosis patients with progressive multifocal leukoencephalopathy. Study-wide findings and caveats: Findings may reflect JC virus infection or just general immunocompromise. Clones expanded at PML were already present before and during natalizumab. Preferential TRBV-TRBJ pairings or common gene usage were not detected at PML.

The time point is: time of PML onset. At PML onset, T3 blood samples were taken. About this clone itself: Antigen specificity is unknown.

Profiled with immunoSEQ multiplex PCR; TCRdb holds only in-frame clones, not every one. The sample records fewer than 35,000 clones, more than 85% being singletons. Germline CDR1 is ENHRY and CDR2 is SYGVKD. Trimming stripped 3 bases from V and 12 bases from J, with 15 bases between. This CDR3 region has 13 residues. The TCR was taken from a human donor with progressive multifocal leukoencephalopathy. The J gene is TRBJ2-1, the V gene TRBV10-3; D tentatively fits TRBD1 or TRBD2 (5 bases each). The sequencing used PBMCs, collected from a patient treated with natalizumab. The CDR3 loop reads CAISDPLGERQFF. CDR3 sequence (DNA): TGTGCCATCAGTGACCCCTTGGGGGAACGGCAGTTCTTC.